This T cell receptor beta chain was recorded in a study of beta chain features in type 1 diabetes. The sequenced template was cDNA made from the entire isolated RNA. Clones were read by immunoSEQ multiplex PCR, and TCRdb kept only the in-frame ones, dropping some. The sample comprises fewer than 900,000 clones, roughly 15% of which are singletons, and roughly 0.025% rests with the top ten. CD4+ naive, central memory, regulatory and stem cell-like memory subsets were isolated by sorting on CD45RO/CCR7/CD25/CD127/CD95/CD27. Overall study results and limits: Patients and controls would share equally any PCR tilt toward shorter templates. Researchers report that Type 1 diabetes patients had moderately but significantly shorter TCRB CDR3s across all four CD4+ subsets. cDNA-based reads could over-represent cells with high TCR expression.

The junction had 12 bases not matched to a gene; V was cut back by 4 bases and J by 4 bases. CDR1 and CDR2 from the germline V gene are SGHRS and YFSETQ. The CDR3 is 16 amino acids. As to this clone: Its specificity is not known.

The chain recombines TRBV5-1 with TRBJ1-2; 8 nucleotides agree with TRBD1. The sequenced sample consisted of naive CD4+ T cells from blood. The sequence was collected from a woman aged 18-29 years in good health. DNA for the CDR3: TGCGCCAGCAGCACGATTGTTGCGGACAGGGTCTATGGCTACACCTTC. The encoded protein is CASSTIVADRVYGYTF. Supplemented by reference TRBV5-1 and TRBJ1-2, the full variable domain reads KAGVTQTPRYLIKTRGQQVTLSCSPISGHRSVSWYQQTPGQGLQFLFEYFSETQRNKGNFPGRFSGRQFSNSRSEMNVSTLELGDSALYLCASSTIVADRVYGYTFGSGTRLTVV.